Detailed here is one T cell receptor (beta chain). Sequenced by immunoSEQ multiplex PCR; TCRdb stores in-frame clones only, minus some. Here the sample spans roughly 370,000 clones, 90% being singletons. This record belongs to a study of control samples from healthy donors and cancer patients. Trimming left V 5 bases short and J 4 bases short, with 23 bases between. The CDR3 contains 17 residues. CDR1 and CDR2 from the germline V gene are MGHDK and SYGVNS. Sequencing input: PBMCs. J is TRBJ1-2 and V is TRBV25-1, with D possibly being TRBD1 (6 bases). The origin of this receptor is a man between 40 and 49 years old with head and neck cancer. CDR3 loop: CASSFPGTPKGLYGYTF. The CDR3 nucleotides are TGTGCCAGCAGTTTCCCCGGGACACCCAAGGGTCTCTATGGCTACACCTTC.